Below, one T cell receptor (beta chain) is given with its context. Per the authors' pipeline: Reference gene primer amplification yielded estimated nucleated cell counts. Sequencing was performed with immunoSEQ multiplex PCR; in TCRdb, only in-frame clones are kept and a portion is missing. Clonal size and the V and J genes are those of that table, whereas D and trimming came from the DNA. The sample gives a few hundred thousand clones, 90% of which show up once; approximately 4% is in the top ten. The data derive from a study of blood T cell repertoires in COVID-19. Across the whole study: Material from acute and convalescent COVID-19 was sourced from the United States, Italy and Spain.

V lost 1 base to trimming and J lost 5 bases, with 12 bases between them. Germline CDR1 SGDLS, CDR2 YYNGEE. The length of the CDR3 is 14 residues. The TCR was taken from a woman under 30 with acute COVID-19. Source material: PBMCs or T cells enriched from blood (not recorded which). V and J are TRBV9 and TRBJ1-2; D ambiguous. CDR3 sequence reads: CASSVSTAPYGYTF. In DNA form, the CDR3 reads TGTGCCAGCAGCGTAAGCACAGCCCCGTATGGCTACACCTTC.